Listed below are T cell receptor beta chains from one sample, sequenced in a study of CD8 T cells in Susac syndrome. TCRdb independently ran MiXCR on the immunoSEQ multiplex PCR reads; one entry per CDR3 protein. The sample consists of over 120,000 distinct CDR3 sequences, 95% of them appearing once. Sequencing was performed on CD4+ T cells from PBMCs. The receptors here all came from a human donor with Susac syndrome. CDR3s include the opening cysteine and the closing phenylalanine or tryptophan. A D gene is named only where the DNA matches it firmly. Clone size is given for some rows only: seen once, a few or many times, or a class if the clone is expanded.

j_gene: TRBJ1-2; d_gene: NA; abundance: few; v_gene: TRBV4-2; CDR3nt: TGTGCCAGCAGCCAAACCCAGCCCAACTATGGCTACACCTTC; CDR3aa: CASSQTQPNYGYTF
j_gene: TRBJ2-1; d_gene: TRBD2; abundance: NA; v_gene: TRBV4-1; CDR3nt: TGCGCCAGCAGCCAAAGGGAGGGGTGGACTAGTTGGGATGAGCAGTTCTTC; CDR3aa: CASSQREGWTSWDEQFF
j_gene: TRBJ2-5; d_gene: NA; abundance: NA; v_gene: TRBV20-1; CDR3nt: TGCAGTGCTAGAGGGGTCCTAGCGTGGGTAGAGACCCAGTACTTC; CDR3aa: CSARGVLAWVETQYF
j_gene: TRBJ2-7; d_gene: NA; abundance: NA; v_gene: TRBV20-1; CDR3nt: TGCAGTGTCCCCTCAGAGAGCTCCTACGAGCAGTACTTC; CDR3aa: CSVPSESSYEQYF
j_gene: TRBJ2-1; d_gene: TRBD2; abundance: NA; v_gene: TRBV5-1; CDR3nt: TGCGCCAGCAGCTCCCAGCGGGGGAGCTCCTACAATGAGCAGTTCTTC; CDR3aa: CASSSQRGSSYNEQFF
j_gene: TRBJ2-7; d_gene: NA; abundance: NA; v_gene: TRBV24-1; CDR3nt: TGTGCCACCAGTGGGGTCGCGAGAGGCTACGAGCAGTACTTC; CDR3aa: CATSGVARGYEQYF
j_gene: TRBJ2-6; d_gene: NA; abundance: NA; v_gene: TRBV29-1; CDR3nt: TGCAGCGTTGAAAGGTCCTCTGGGGCCAACGTCCTGACTTTC; CDR3aa: CSVERSSGANVLTF
j_gene: TRBJ2-3; d_gene: NA; abundance: NA; v_gene: TRBV29-1; CDR3nt: TGCAGCGGTCGAGACAGGCGAGGCACAGATACGCAGTATTTT; CDR3aa: CSGRDRRGTDTQYF
j_gene: TRBJ1-1; d_gene: NA; abundance: NA; v_gene: TRBV23-1; CDR3nt: TGCGCCTCACCGAACACTGAAGCTTTCTTT; CDR3aa: CASPNTEAFF
j_gene: TRBJ1-2; d_gene: NA; abundance: NA; v_gene: TRBV7-8; CDR3nt: TGTGCCAGCAGCTTAGCACAAGGGGCTATTTCCACTAACTATGGCTACACCTTC; CDR3aa: CASSLAQGAISTNYGYTF
j_gene: TRBJ2-1; d_gene: NA; abundance: NA; v_gene: TRBV29-1; CDR3nt: TGCAGCGTTGACCCCACTTCGGCCTACAATGAGCAGTTCTTC; CDR3aa: CSVDPTSAYNEQFF
j_gene: TRBJ2-5; d_gene: NA; abundance: NA; v_gene: TRBV9; CDR3nt: TGTGCCAGCAGCGCGTCTCCCAAAGAGACCCAGTACTTC; CDR3aa: CASSASPKETQYF
j_gene: TRBJ1-1; d_gene: TRBD1; abundance: NA; v_gene: TRBV5-4; CDR3nt: TGTGCCAGCAGACGAACAGGGGGCAGAAGGAACACTGAAGCTTTCTTT; CDR3aa: CASRRTGGRRNTEAFF
j_gene: TRBJ2-3; d_gene: TRBD1; abundance: NA; v_gene: TRBV6-5; CDR3nt: TGTGCCAGCACCAGACAGGGGCCGAGCACAGATACGCAGTATTTT; CDR3aa: CASTRQGPSTDTQYF
j_gene: TRBJ1-6; d_gene: NA; abundance: NA; v_gene: TRBV30; CDR3nt: TGTGCCTGGAGGTCCATTGTAGGTTCACCCCTCCACTTT; CDR3aa: CAWRSIVGSPLHF
j_gene: TRBJ2-2; d_gene: TRBD1; abundance: NA; v_gene: TRBV3-1; CDR3nt: TGTGCCAGCAGCCTAGGGGGCATGGACACCGGGGAGCTGTTTTTT; CDR3aa: CASSLGGMDTGELFF
j_gene: TRBJ2-1; d_gene: TRBD1; abundance: NA; v_gene: TRBV25-1; CDR3nt: TGTGCCAGCAGCGATACAGGGGGTGAGCAGTTCTTC; CDR3aa: CASSDTGGEQFF
j_gene: TRBJ2-3; d_gene: TRBD1; abundance: NA; v_gene: TRBV5-1; CDR3nt: TGCGCCAGCAGCTTGGACACGGGACAGGGGACGAGGTATTTT; CDR3aa: CASSLDTGQGTRYF
j_gene: TRBJ2-5; d_gene: NA; abundance: NA; v_gene: TRBV28; CDR3nt: TGTGCCAGCAGTTTTGGGCCCGTGGCCCAGTACTTC; CDR3aa: CASSFGPVAQYF
j_gene: TRBJ1-6; d_gene: NA; abundance: NA; v_gene: TRBV20-1; CDR3nt: TGCAGCGTCCAGGGGCACACAAATTCACCCCTCCACTTT; CDR3aa: CSVQGHTNSPLHF
j_gene: TRBJ1-4; d_gene: NA; abundance: NA; v_gene: TRBV20-1; CDR3nt: TGCAGTGCTAGAGATGGACTGACAGAAAAACTGTTTTTT; CDR3aa: CSARDGLTEKLFF
j_gene: TRBJ1-2; d_gene: TRBD1; abundance: once; v_gene: TRBV28; CDR3nt: TGTGCCAGCAGCTCCGGGACAGGGTTAATCTATGGCTACACCTTC; CDR3aa: CASSSGTGLIYGYTF
j_gene: TRBJ1-1; d_gene: TRBD1; abundance: NA; v_gene: TRBV12-3/TRBV12-4; CDR3nt: TGTGCCAGCAGTTCAGGGGGCAAATTCTCTGAAGCTTTCTTT; CDR3aa: CASSSGGKFSEAFF
j_gene: TRBJ1-1; d_gene: TRBD1; abundance: NA; v_gene: TRBV10-3; CDR3nt: TGTGCCATCAGCTCGACAGGGGACACTGAAGCTTTCTTT; CDR3aa: CAISSTGDTEAFF
j_gene: TRBJ1-6; d_gene: NA; abundance: NA; v_gene: TRBV30; CDR3nt: TGTGCCTGGCGCTCGTGGGTGGATAATTCACCCCTCCACTTT; CDR3aa: CAWRSWVDNSPLHF
j_gene: TRBJ2-1; d_gene: TRBD2; abundance: NA; v_gene: TRBV18; CDR3nt: TGTGCCAGCTCCCCGGGACTAGCGGGAGCCAATGAGCAGTTCTTC; CDR3aa: CASSPGLAGANEQFF
j_gene: TRBJ1-1; d_gene: NA; abundance: NA; v_gene: TRBV29-1; CDR3nt: TGCAGCGCCCACTCCAGGGAGAACACTGAAGCTTTCTTT; CDR3aa: CSAHSRENTEAFF
j_gene: TRBJ2-7; d_gene: TRBD1; abundance: NA; v_gene: TRBV28; CDR3nt: TGTGCCAGCAGGGGGACAGCATCCGAGCAGTACTTC; CDR3aa: CASRGTASEQYF
j_gene: TRBJ1-1; d_gene: NA; abundance: NA; v_gene: TRBV9; CDR3nt: TGTGCCAGCAGCGAAGATCAGGGATACACTGAAGCTTTCTTT; CDR3aa: CASSEDQGYTEAFF
j_gene: TRBJ2-5; d_gene: NA; abundance: few; v_gene: TRBV23-1; CDR3nt: TGCGCCAGCAGTCAATGGGGGACGGCCGAAGAGACTCAGTACTTC; CDR3aa: CASSQWGTAEETQYF
j_gene: TRBJ1-1; d_gene: NA; abundance: NA; v_gene: TRBV27; CDR3nt: TGTGCCAGCAGTTTAACTGGGCAGGCTCAGGGACCTGAAGCTTTCTTT; CDR3aa: CASSLTGQAQGPEAFF
j_gene: TRBJ1-5; d_gene: NA; abundance: NA; v_gene: TRBV6-5; CDR3nt: TGTGCCAGCAGCACCTCGGGACGGGGTGATCAGCCCCAGCATTTT; CDR3aa: CASSTSGRGDQPQHF
j_gene: TRBJ1-5; d_gene: NA; abundance: NA; v_gene: TRBV20-1; CDR3nt: TGCAGTGCAGCGGCAGGGTGGAAGCCCCAGCATTTT; CDR3aa: CSAAAGWKPQHF
j_gene: TRBJ1-2; d_gene: NA; abundance: NA; v_gene: TRBV6-1; CDR3nt: TGTGCCAGCAGTGAAGGATCCGGGTCAGGGTATGGCTACACCTTC; CDR3aa: CASSEGSGSGYGYTF
j_gene: TRBJ2-3; d_gene: NA; abundance: NA; v_gene: TRBV7-2; CDR3nt: TGTGCCAGCAGCTTAGCGGGGGGGCAAGATACGCAGTATTTT; CDR3aa: CASSLAGGQDTQYF
j_gene: TRBJ2-2; d_gene: TRBD2; abundance: NA; v_gene: TRBV19; CDR3nt: TGTGCCAGTAGTATTAGGACCCCCGGGACTAGCAACACCGGGGAGCTGTTTTTT; CDR3aa: CASSIRTPGTSNTGELFF
j_gene: TRBJ1-1; d_gene: NA; abundance: NA; v_gene: TRBV9; CDR3nt: TGTGCCAGCAGCGTTCAGGTGGGGAACACTGAAGCTTTCTTT; CDR3aa: CASSVQVGNTEAFF
j_gene: TRBJ1-2; d_gene: NA; abundance: NA; v_gene: TRBV4-3; CDR3nt: TGCGCCAGCAGCCAAGAACCCCCGGGGGCGGGAGATGGCTACACCTTC; CDR3aa: CASSQEPPGAGDGYTF
j_gene: TRBJ2-3; d_gene: NA; abundance: NA; v_gene: TRBV7-3; CDR3nt: TGTGCCAGCAGCTCTACCCAGGGAGGTACGCAGTATTTT; CDR3aa: CASSSTQGGTQYF
j_gene: TRBJ2-1; d_gene: TRBD2; abundance: NA; v_gene: TRBV30; CDR3nt: TGTGCCTGGAGTACGGGACTAGCGGGAGTTAATGAGCAGTTCTTC; CDR3aa: CAWSTGLAGVNEQFF
j_gene: TRBJ1-2; d_gene: TRBD1; abundance: NA; v_gene: TRBV15; CDR3nt: TGTGCCACCAGCTTAGACAGGGGGCTAGATGGCTACACCTTC; CDR3aa: CATSLDRGLDGYTF
j_gene: TRBJ2-7; d_gene: NA; abundance: NA; v_gene: TRBV28; CDR3nt: TGTGCCAGCAGTTTATTTGGTCCCGACTCCTACGAGCAGTACTTC; CDR3aa: CASSLFGPDSYEQYF
j_gene: TRBJ2-3; d_gene: TRBD2; abundance: NA; v_gene: TRBV20-1; CDR3nt: TGCAGTGCTCGACGGGGACTAGGGAGTGGCACAGATACGCAGTATTTT; CDR3aa: CSARRGLGSGTDTQYF
j_gene: TRBJ1-4; d_gene: NA; abundance: NA; v_gene: TRBV15; CDR3nt: TGTGCCACCAGCGAGGGGGAAAAACTGTTTTTT; CDR3aa: CATSEGEKLFF
j_gene: TRBJ2-5; d_gene: NA; abundance: NA; v_gene: TRBV25-1; CDR3nt: TGTGCCAGCAGTGACCTGAGGATACAAGAGACCCAGTACTTC; CDR3aa: CASSDLRIQETQYF
j_gene: TRBJ1-1; d_gene: NA; abundance: NA; v_gene: TRBV4-1; CDR3nt: TGCGCCAGCAGCCCCCGTATGCTCACTGAAGCTTTCTTT; CDR3aa: CASSPRMLTEAFF
j_gene: TRBJ2-1; d_gene: NA; abundance: once; v_gene: TRBV18; CDR3nt: TGTGCCAGCTCACGCATACTAGTCAATGAGCAGTTCTTC; CDR3aa: CASSRILVNEQFF
j_gene: TRBJ2-3; d_gene: NA; abundance: NA; v_gene: TRBV3-1; CDR3nt: TGTGCCAGCAGCCAAGACTCTCGGGAGGATACGCAGTATTTT; CDR3aa: CASSQDSREDTQYF
j_gene: TRBJ2-3; d_gene: NA; abundance: NA; v_gene: TRBV14; CDR3nt: TGTGCCAGCAGCCGGCTGGAGGGGGCGGATACGCAGTATTTT; CDR3aa: CASSRLEGADTQYF